A selection of T cell receptor beta chains follows, all from one sample in a study of post-analysis software for immune sequencing data. TCRdb called the PCR reads again in MiXCR, with one record for every CDR3 protein. Of about 160,000 distinct CDR3 sequences listed, around 34% are singletons. This specimen was blood, taken after autologous hematopoietic stem cell transplantation. The receptors were gathered from a girl aged 10 to 17 with multiple sclerosis. Each CDR3 is given with its conserved first and last residue.

v_call: TRBV6-2/TRBV6-3
j_call: TRBJ2-3
cdr3_aa: CASSPLAGPTDTQYF

v_call: TRBV7-8
j_call: TRBJ2-4
cdr3_aa: CASSPNPFPKNIQYF

v_call: TRBV15
j_call: TRBJ2-7
cdr3_aa: CATSREGTGPRGEQYF

v_call: TRBV11-2
j_call: TRBJ2-1
cdr3_aa: CASSAPGAGVIYNEQFF

v_call: TRBV7-3
j_call: TRBJ2-2
cdr3_aa: CASSLIGGGLAMSGELFF

v_call: TRBV7-9
j_call: TRBJ2-7
cdr3_aa: CASSSGWGGSFDEQYF

v_call: TRBV7-9
j_call: TRBJ1-1
cdr3_aa: CASSLQGANTEAFF

v_call: TRBV7-2
j_call: TRBJ2-7
cdr3_aa: CASSQQVGQGGARYF

v_call: TRBV6-6
j_call: TRBJ2-1
cdr3_aa: CASSYSGTGAYNEQFF

v_call: TRBV5-6
j_call: TRBJ1-2
cdr3_aa: CASSEFDKGLRGYTF

v_call: TRBV7-8
j_call: TRBJ2-7
cdr3_aa: CASSLGTRSDEQYF

v_call: TRBV20-1
j_call: TRBJ2-1
cdr3_aa: CSARLRLAGYNNEQFF

v_call: TRBV6-2/TRBV6-3
j_call: TRBJ1-5
cdr3_aa: CASSSTRLGGNQPQHF

v_call: TRBV6-2/TRBV6-3
j_call: TRBJ2-1
cdr3_aa: CASSSQGGRRYEQFF

v_call: TRBV11-2
j_call: TRBJ2-7
cdr3_aa: CASSPLGLAGRYEQYF

v_call: TRBV6-2/TRBV6-3
j_call: TRBJ2-3
cdr3_aa: CASRLAGESDTQYF

v_call: TRBV28
j_call: TRBJ2-5
cdr3_aa: CASSSGMSGTAQETQYF

v_call: TRBV20-1
j_call: TRBJ2-3
cdr3_aa: CSATPDGWFKDTQYF

v_call: TRBV28
j_call: TRBJ2-1
cdr3_aa: CASTQDFSSYNEQFF

v_call: TRBV28
j_call: TRBJ1-4
cdr3_aa: CASSPPGTGWREKLFF

v_call: TRBV6-6
j_call: TRBJ2-3
cdr3_aa: CASRGTSGGTDTQYF

v_call: TRBV24-1
j_call: TRBJ2-1
cdr3_aa: CATSRGEGQSLSSYNEQFF

v_call: TRBV12-3/TRBV12-4
j_call: TRBJ2-1
cdr3_aa: CASSGTSGSSYNEQFF

v_call: TRBV20-1
j_call: TRBJ2-3
cdr3_aa: CSARLAETDTQYF

v_call: TRBV20-1
j_call: TRBJ1-1
cdr3_aa: CSARDLLGQSENTEAFF

v_call: TRBV9
j_call: TRBJ1-5
cdr3_aa: CASSVGPRPNQPQHF

v_call: TRBV11-2
j_call: TRBJ1-2
cdr3_aa: CASSFPDGLRGYTF

v_call: TRBV27
j_call: TRBJ1-6
cdr3_aa: CASSLIRDNSPLHF

v_call: TRBV11-1
j_call: TRBJ2-1
cdr3_aa: CASSPRGSSYNEQFF

v_call: TRBV6-1
j_call: TRBJ2-7
cdr3_aa: CASSPPGIRGHEQYF

v_call: TRBV4-1
j_call: TRBJ2-3
cdr3_aa: CASSQEAGADTQYF

v_call: TRBV7-2
j_call: TRBJ2-3
cdr3_aa: CASSSSGPPGRTDTQYF

v_call: TRBV12-3/TRBV12-4
j_call: TRBJ2-3
cdr3_aa: CASKTPTSTDAQYF

v_call: TRBV20-1
j_call: TRBJ2-1
cdr3_aa: CSARPSGASYNEQFF

v_call: TRBV6-6
j_call: TRBJ1-2
cdr3_aa: CASSSDRSYGYTF

v_call: TRBV10-3
j_call: TRBJ2-3
cdr3_aa: CAISRQLRREFEGTDTQYF

v_call: TRBV4-1
j_call: TRBJ2-5
cdr3_aa: CASSPDRGSGTQYF

v_call: TRBV5-1
j_call: TRBJ2-1
cdr3_aa: CASSGGTSGYNEQFF

v_call: TRBV5-1
j_call: TRBJ2-3
cdr3_aa: CASSLNLIAAASTDTQYF

v_call: TRBV5-1
j_call: TRBJ2-5
cdr3_aa: CASSLEAGGYETQYF

v_call: TRBV19
j_call: TRBJ1-1
cdr3_aa: CASSNSRGPNTEAFF

v_call: TRBV12-3/TRBV12-4
j_call: TRBJ2-3
cdr3_aa: CASLGVSTDVQYF

v_call: TRBV20-1
j_call: TRBJ1-1
cdr3_aa: CSAGTGSDTEAFF

v_call: TRBV29-1
j_call: TRBJ1-5
cdr3_aa: CSVGGLGQPQHF

v_call: TRBV7-8
j_call: TRBJ2-3
cdr3_aa: CASTPGTSGISGDTQYF

v_call: TRBV5-1
j_call: TRBJ2-3
cdr3_aa: CASNMDGSSSTDTQYF

v_call: TRBV7-9
j_call: TRBJ1-2
cdr3_aa: CASMGGYGYTF

v_call: TRBV7-3
j_call: TRBJ1-1
cdr3_aa: CASSLSGLNTEAFF

v_call: TRBV6-5
j_call: TRBJ1-5
cdr3_aa: CASSPRRGKNQPQHF

v_call: TRBV5-1
j_call: TRBJ2-1
cdr3_aa: CASSFTTSGGQFF

v_call: TRBV5-1
j_call: TRBJ2-3
cdr3_aa: CASSSPSTSATDTQYF

v_call: TRBV20-1
j_call: TRBJ2-3
cdr3_aa: CSATTADTQYF

v_call: TRBV7-7
j_call: TRBJ2-1
cdr3_aa: CASSLAVGTGVGEQFF

v_call: TRBV4-2
j_call: TRBJ2-5
cdr3_aa: CASSHGLAGEEETQYF

v_call: TRBV5-1
j_call: TRBJ2-7
cdr3_aa: CASSWEGGTPSEQYF

v_call: TRBV20-1
j_call: TRBJ2-5
cdr3_aa: CSATGVRGAGETQYF

v_call: TRBV6-5
j_call: TRBJ2-1
cdr3_aa: CASSYSRTSVLEQFF

v_call: TRBV5-1
j_call: TRBJ1-5
cdr3_aa: CASSLGKPGQRLNQPQHF

v_call: TRBV20-1
j_call: TRBJ1-1
cdr3_aa: CSARAVGDEAFF

v_call: TRBV20-1
j_call: TRBJ1-1
cdr3_aa: CSARLTGMNTEAFF